This T cell receptor (beta chain) was identified during a study of CD8+ T cells in alopecia areata. Samples from alopecia areata patients were lesional scalp punch biopsies and peripheral blood. Once RNA had been extracted, it was reverse transcribed into cDNA to act as the sequencing template. Profiling relied on immunoSEQ multiplex PCR, and the TCRdb table lists in-frame clones only, not all of them. The table shows about 120,000 clones, with 47% occurring only once. The CDR3 has 17 amino acids. J gave up 0 bases and V 1 base, and 6 bases lay outside the gene matches. Germline CDR1 reads SQVTM; CDR2 reads ANQGSEA.

The chain combines TRBV29-1 with TRBJ2-6, with 7 bases matching TRBD2. This sequence originates from a human donor with alopecia areata. Material for sequencing was NKG2D-low CD8+ T cells sorted from blood. CDR3 loop: CSVEGTSSVSGANVLTF. The CDR3 DNA reads TGCAGCGTTGAAGGGACTAGTAGTGTCTCTGGGGCCAACGTCCTGACTTTC.